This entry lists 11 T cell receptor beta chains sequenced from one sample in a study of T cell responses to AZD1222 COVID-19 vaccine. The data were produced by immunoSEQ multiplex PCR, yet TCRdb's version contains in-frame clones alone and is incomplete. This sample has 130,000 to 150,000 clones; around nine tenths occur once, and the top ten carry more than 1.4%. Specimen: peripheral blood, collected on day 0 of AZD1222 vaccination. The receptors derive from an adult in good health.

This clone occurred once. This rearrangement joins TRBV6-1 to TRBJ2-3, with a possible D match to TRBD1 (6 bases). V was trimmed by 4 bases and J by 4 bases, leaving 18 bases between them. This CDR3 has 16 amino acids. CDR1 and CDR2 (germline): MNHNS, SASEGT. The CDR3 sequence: CASSAWGPVDPDTQYF. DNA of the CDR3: TGTGCCAGCAGTGCCTGGGGGCCGGTTGACCCAGATACGCAGTATTTT.

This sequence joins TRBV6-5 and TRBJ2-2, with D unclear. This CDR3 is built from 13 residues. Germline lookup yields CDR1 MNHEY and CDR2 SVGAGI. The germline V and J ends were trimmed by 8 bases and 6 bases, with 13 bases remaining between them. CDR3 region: CASHSQGSGELFF. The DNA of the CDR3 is TGTGCCAGCCATAGTCAAGGGTCCGGGGAGCTGTTTTTT.

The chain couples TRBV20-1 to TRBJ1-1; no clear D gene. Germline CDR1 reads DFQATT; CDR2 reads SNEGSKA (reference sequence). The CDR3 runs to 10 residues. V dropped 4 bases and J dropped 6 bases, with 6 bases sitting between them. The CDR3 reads CSAKDPEAFF. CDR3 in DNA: TGCAGTGCTAAGGACCCTGAAGCTTTCTTT.

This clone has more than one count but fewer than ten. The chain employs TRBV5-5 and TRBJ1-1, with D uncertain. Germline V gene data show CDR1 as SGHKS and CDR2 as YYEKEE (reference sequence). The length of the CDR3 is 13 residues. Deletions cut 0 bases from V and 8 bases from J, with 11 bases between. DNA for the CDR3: TGTGCCAGCAGCTTGGTGGCGGCACTAGAAGCTTTCTTT. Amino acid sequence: CASSLVAALEAFF. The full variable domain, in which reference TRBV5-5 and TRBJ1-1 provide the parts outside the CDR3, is DAGVTQSPTHLIKTRGQQVTLRCSPISGHKSVSWYQQVLGQGPQFIFQYYEKEERGRGNFPDRFSARQFPNYSSELNVNALLLGDSALYLCASSLVAALEAFFGQGTRLTVV.

The CDR3: CASSHFSGTAGTEAFF. The CDR3 DNA is TGCGCCAGCAGTCATTTCTCCGGGACAGCCGGCACTGAAGCTTTCTTT. The genes are TRBV23-1 and TRBJ1-1; 7 nucleotides line up with TRBD1. TRBV23-1 is annotated as an ORF whose role is uncertain. The CDR3 totals 16 residues. The trim removed 3 bases at V and 4 bases at J, leaving 11 bases unmatched.

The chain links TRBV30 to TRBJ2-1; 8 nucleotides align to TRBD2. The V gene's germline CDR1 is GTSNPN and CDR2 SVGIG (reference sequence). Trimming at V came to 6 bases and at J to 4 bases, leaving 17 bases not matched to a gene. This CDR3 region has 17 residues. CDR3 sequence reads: CACRMSGGHFGYNEQFF. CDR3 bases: TGTGCCTGCCGGATGTCGGGAGGGCATTTCGGTTACAATGAGCAGTTCTTC.

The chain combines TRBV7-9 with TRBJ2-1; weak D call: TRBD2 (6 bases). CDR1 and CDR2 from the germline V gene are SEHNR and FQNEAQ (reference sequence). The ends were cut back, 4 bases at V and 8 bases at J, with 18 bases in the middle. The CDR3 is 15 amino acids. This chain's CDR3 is CASSSVGGGGDEQFF. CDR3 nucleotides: TGTGCCAGCAGCTCGGTTGGTGGCGGAGGGGATGAGCAGTTCTTC.

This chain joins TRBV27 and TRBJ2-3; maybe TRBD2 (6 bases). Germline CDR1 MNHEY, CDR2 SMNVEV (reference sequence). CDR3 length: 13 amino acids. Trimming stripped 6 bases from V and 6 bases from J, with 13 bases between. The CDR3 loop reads CASSFGSGDTQYF. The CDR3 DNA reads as TGTGCCAGCAGCTTTGGGAGCGGGGATACGCAGTATTTT.

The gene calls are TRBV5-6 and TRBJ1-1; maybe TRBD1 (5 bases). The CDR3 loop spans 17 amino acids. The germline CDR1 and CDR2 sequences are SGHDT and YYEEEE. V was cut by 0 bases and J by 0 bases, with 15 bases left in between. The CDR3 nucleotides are TGTGCCAGCAGCTTGGCCAATGGGGCCAGGGTGAACACTGAAGCTTTCTTT. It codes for CASSLANGARVNTEAFF.

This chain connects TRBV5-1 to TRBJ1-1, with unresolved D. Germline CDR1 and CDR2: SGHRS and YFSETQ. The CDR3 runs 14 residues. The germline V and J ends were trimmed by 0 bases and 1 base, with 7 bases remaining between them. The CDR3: CASSLDGANTEAFF. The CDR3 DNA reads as TGCGCCAGCAGCTTGGATGGAGCGAACACTGAAGCTTTCTTT.

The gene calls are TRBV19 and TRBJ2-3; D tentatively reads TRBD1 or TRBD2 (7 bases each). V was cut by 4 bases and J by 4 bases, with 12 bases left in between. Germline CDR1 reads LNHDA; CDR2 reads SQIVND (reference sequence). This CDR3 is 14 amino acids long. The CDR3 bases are TGTGCCAGTAGTACCAGGGGGGGCGCAGATACGCAGTATTTT. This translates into CASSTRGGADTQYF.